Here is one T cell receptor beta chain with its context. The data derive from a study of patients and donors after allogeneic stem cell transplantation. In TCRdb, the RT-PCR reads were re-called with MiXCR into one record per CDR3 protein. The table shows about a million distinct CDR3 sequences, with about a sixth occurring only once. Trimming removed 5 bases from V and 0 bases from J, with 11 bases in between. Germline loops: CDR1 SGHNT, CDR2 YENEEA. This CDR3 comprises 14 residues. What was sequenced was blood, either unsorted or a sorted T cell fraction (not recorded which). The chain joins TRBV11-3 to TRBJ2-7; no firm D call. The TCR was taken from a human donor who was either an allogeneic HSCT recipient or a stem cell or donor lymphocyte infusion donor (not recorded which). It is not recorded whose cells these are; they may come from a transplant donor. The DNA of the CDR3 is TGTGCCAGCAGCCGTGCTGGGGTCTCCTACGAGCAGTACTTC. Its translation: CASSRAGVSYEQYF.